This paragraph reports one T cell receptor (beta chain). The V gene's germline CDR1 is MNHNS and CDR2 SASEGT. CDR3 length: 14 amino acids. Trimming took off 1 base at V and 7 bases at J, with 14 bases between the two ends. This sample was taken from a study of OX40 agonist ivuxolimab in advanced cancers. Study-wide background: Hepatocellular carcinoma, melanoma, renal cell or head and neck cancer affected the dose-escalation patients. Patients were roughly 83% male with ages roughly 20 to 90, mean about 65.

Assay used: immunoSEQ multiplex PCR; TCRdb lists only in-frame clones, some missing. The data show fewer than 100,000 clones, approximately 82% seen once. The sample in question was CD4+ or CD8+ T cells sorted from blood, obtained in a trial of the OX40 agonist ivuxolimab. This sequence originates from an adult with an advanced solid tumor such as melanoma, head and neck, liver or kidney cancer. The chain has TRBV6-1 and TRBJ2-7; D is perhaps TRBD2 (5 bases). In nucleotides, the CDR3 is TGTGCCAGCAGTGAAGTGGGGTCCCGGGGTGAGCAGTACTTC. Protein product: CASSEVGSRGEQYF.